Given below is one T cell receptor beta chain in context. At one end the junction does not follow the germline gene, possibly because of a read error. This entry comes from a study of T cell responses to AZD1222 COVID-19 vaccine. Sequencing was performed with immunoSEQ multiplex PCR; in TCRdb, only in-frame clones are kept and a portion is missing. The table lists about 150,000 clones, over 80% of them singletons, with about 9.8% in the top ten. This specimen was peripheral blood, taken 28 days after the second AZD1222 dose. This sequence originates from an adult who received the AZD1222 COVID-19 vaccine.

The CDR3, as DNA: TGTGCTAGCAAAGGCCCGGGGGCGGCGGGTGAGCAGTACTTC. It yields the protein CASKGPGAAGEQYF. V is TRBV6-6 and J is TRBJ2-7, with D perhaps given as TRBD1 or TRBD2 (6 bases each). This CDR3 has 14 residues. Germline CDR1 MNHNY, CDR2 SVGAGI (reference sequence).